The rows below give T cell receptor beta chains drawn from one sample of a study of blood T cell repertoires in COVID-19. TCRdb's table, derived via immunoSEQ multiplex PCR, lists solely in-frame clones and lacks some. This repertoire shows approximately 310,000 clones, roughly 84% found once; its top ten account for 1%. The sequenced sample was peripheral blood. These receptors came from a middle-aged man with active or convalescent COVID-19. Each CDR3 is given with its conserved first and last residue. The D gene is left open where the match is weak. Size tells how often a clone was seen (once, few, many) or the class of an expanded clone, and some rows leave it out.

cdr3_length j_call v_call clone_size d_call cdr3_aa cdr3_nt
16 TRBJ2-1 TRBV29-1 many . CSANLARMSPYNEQFF TGCAGCGCCAATTTAGCGAGGATGTCTCCCTACAATGAGCAGTTCTTC
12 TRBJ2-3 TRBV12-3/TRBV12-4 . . CASSFRADTQYF TGTGCCAGCAGTTTCCGGGCAGATACGCAGTATTTT
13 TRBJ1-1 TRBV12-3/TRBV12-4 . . CATQQGIGTEAFF TGTGCCACTCAACAGGGAATTGGCACTGAAGCTTTCTTT
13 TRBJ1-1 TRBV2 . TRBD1 CASSERTGAEAFF TGTGCCAGCAGTGAGAGGACAGGGGCTGAAGCTTTCTTT
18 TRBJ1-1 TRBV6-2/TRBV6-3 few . CASSYLANRVLWYTEAFF TGTGCCAGCAGTTACCTGGCCAATCGGGTTTTGTGGTACACTGAAGCTTTCTTT
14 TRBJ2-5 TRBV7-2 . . CASSLRTVQETQYF TGTGCCAGCAGCTTACGGACAGTTCAAGAGACCCAGTACTTC
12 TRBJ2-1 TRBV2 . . CASNRAAASPVF TGTGCCAGCAACAGGGCTGCCGCCTCCCCCGTCTTC
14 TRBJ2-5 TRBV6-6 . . CASSRPSAEETQYF TGTGCCAGCAGTCGCCCTAGCGCGGAGGAGACCCAGTACTTC
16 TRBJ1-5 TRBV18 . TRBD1 CASSGAGTGGSQPQHF TGTGCCAGCTCAGGCGCCGGGACAGGGGGCTCTCAGCCCCAGCATTTT
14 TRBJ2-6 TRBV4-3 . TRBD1 CASSQERTGGVLTF TGCGCCAGCAGCCAAGAACGGACAGGCGGCGTCCTGACTTTC
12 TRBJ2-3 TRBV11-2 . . CASSLGGDTQYF TGTGCCAGCAGCTTAGGCGGAGATACGCAGTATTTT
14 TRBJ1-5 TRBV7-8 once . CASSSTSRGRLQHF TGTGCCAGCAGCTCCACCAGCAGGGGACGCCTTCAGCATTTT
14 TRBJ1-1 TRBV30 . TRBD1 CAWDLQGVGTEAFF TGTGCCTGGGACCTACAGGGGGTAGGCACTGAAGCTTTCTTT
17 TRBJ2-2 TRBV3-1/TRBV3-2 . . CASSQGGVGPGTGELFF TGTGCCAGCAGCCAAGGAGGAGTGGGGCCCGGCACCGGGGAGCTGTTTTTT
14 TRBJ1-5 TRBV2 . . CASSEWVRRQPQHF TGTGCCAGCAGTGAATGGGTGAGGCGGCAGCCCCAGCATTTT
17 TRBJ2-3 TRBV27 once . CASSTPPLGWETDTQYF TGTGCCAGCAGTACCCCACCACTCGGATGGGAGACAGATACGCAGTATTTT
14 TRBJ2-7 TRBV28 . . CATIEGLLSKEKYF TGTGCCACCATCGAGGGCCTTTTGTCAAAAGAGAAGTACTTC
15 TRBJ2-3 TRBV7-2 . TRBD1 CASSLLGQSTDTQYF TGTGCCAGCAGCTTGCTGGGACAGTCAACAGATACGCAGTATTTT